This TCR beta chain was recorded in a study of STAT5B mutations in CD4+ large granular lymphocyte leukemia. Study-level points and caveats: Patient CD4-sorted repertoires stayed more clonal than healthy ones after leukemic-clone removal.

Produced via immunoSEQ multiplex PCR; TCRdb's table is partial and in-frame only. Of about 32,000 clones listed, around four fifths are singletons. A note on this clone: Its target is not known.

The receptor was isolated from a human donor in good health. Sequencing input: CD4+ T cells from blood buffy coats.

In DNA, the CDR3 is TGTGCCAGCAGCCAAGATGTGGGAACGGCGTCGGACGAGCAGTACTTC. This encodes CASSQDVGTASDEQYF. The rearrangement joins TRBV4-2 to TRBJ2-7; D call uncertain. V lost 0 bases and J 5 bases, leaving 17 bases between the germline ends. This CDR3 contains 16 residues. Germline lookup yields CDR1 LGHNA and CDR2 YNFKEQ.